This T cell receptor beta chain emerged from a study of molecular identifiers for immune sequencing clone quantification. Regarding the study as a whole: Identical TCR molecules that share a barcode could lead to an underestimation of highly expanded clone sizes.

The germline CDR1 and CDR2 sequences are MDHEN and SYDVKM. This CDR3 has 16 amino acids. Trimming took off 5 bases at V and 0 bases at J, with 11 bases between the two ends. This clonotype was detected only a few times. As yet, its antigen is unknown. TCRdb re-called the PCR reads through MiXCR, storing one row per CDR3 protein. The data show fewer than 350,000 distinct CDR3 sequences, roughly 24% seen once. The sequence came from a human donor in good health. Some libraries in this study had Jurkat cell RNA spiked in. The sample was naive CD8+ T cells from blood, with Jurkat cell RNA spiked in. Specified subset: FACS-sorted CD8+CD4-CCR7+CD45RA+ naive T cells. J is TRBJ2-6 and V is TRBV28; tentatively, D is TRBD1 or TRBD2 (5 bases each). CDR3 protein: CASSPGRSSGANVLTF. Here the CDR3 DNA reads TGTGCCAGCAGTCCGGGACGGAGCTCTGGGGCCAACGTCCTGACTTTC.